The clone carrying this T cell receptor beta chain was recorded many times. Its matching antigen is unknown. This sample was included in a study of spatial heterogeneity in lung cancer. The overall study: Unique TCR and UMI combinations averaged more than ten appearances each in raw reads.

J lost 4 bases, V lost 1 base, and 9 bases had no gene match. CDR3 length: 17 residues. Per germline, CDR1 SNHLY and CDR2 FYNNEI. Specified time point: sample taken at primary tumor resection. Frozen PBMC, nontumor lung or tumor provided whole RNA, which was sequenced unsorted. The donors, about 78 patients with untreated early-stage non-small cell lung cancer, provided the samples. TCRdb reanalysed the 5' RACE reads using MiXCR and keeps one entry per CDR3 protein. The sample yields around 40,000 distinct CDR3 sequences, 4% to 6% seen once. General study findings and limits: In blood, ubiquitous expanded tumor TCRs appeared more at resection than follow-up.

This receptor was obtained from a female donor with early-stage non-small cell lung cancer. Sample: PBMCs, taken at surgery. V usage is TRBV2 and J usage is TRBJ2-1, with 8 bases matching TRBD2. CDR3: CASSEVSMAGGYNEQFF. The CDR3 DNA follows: TGTGCCAGCAGTGAAGTCAGTATGGCGGGGGGATACAATGAGCAGTTCTTC.